The T cell receptor beta chain under discussion was sequenced for a study of blood T cell repertoires in COVID-19. Study-wide context: Italy, Spain and the United States were the sources of the convalescent and acute COVID-19 samples.

Per the germline V gene, CDR1 is LGHNT and CDR2 is FRNRAP. The ends lost 1 base at V and 5 bases at J; junction bases unmatched: 6. The CDR3 sequence is 15 residues long. Profiled with immunoSEQ multiplex PCR; TCRdb holds only in-frame clones, not every one. The sample has around 200,000 clones, more than 85% seen once. This chain joins TRBV12-5 and TRBJ1-2, with 8 bases lining up with TRBD1. This receptor was obtained from a man aged 40-49 years with active or convalescent COVID-19. Sequenced sample: peripheral blood. The CDR3 loop is CASGLGQGTVYGYTF. CDR3 sequence (DNA): TGTGCTAGTGGTTTGGGACAGGGGACTGTGTATGGCTACACCTTC.